This TCR beta chain was sequenced during a study of blood T cells in healthy people across ages (dated by TCRdb to between 2014 and 2017). About the full investigation: In model experiments, template switching captured about one uniquely barcoded TCR beta cDNA molecule for every two T cells. Two additional independent replicas of 1 million unique cDNA reads from the same blood draw were analyzed for two donors (one aged 18 to 30 and one aged 80 or older). To track age-related changes in TCR beta repertoire diversity, the study relied on deep sequencing normalized with unique cDNA molecular identifiers. To avoid experimental bias, donors of different ages were randomly spread across the sequencing lanes. Four age groups were formed from the donors: young (average around 15 years), middle-aged (around 41), aged (under 70) and long-lived (less than 85). What the study reported, not specific to this receptor: Compared with the aged group, the long-lived group had more naive CD4+ T cells, fewer expanded clones and increased TCR diversity, a pattern suggesting age selection. Estimates of total diversity based on one million sequenced T cells were regarded as lower bounds and as underestimates. The CMV infection status of donors was not known, potentially confounding age-related changes in expanded clonotypes. Because profiling used bulk unsorted PBMCs, naive and antigen-experienced compartments could not be compared conclusively. There was a strong correlation between observed TCR beta diversity and the percentage of naive T cells measured by flow cytometry. As age increased, observed TCR beta diversity per million T cells dropped in a roughly linear way, and a significant reduction was already evident by age 40.

The donors were 40 or so Caucasian individuals from Russia, aged about 6 to 100 years, who were systemically healthy. Each donor gave approximately 9.3 milliliters of peripheral blood, collected into EDTA-treated Vacutainer tubes. PBMCs were isolated by Ficoll-Paque density-gradient centrifugation, with at least 6 million obtained per sample. Trizol reagent was used to extract total RNA from PBMCs, with at least 6 micrograms per sample. The percentages of naive CD45RAhigh/CD27high T cells were determined by flow cytometry on a PBMC aliquot from every donor. The method was 5' RACE. The instrument given in TCRdb is Illumina HiSeq 2500. A second PCR of about 6 to 12 cycles was run with a J-beta primer mix and a sample-barcoded 5' primer. A unique molecular identifier was introduced onto each TCR beta cDNA molecule by a template-switch 5' adaptor carrying 12 random nucleotides. Each sample yielded at least 3 million CDR3-containing paired-end reads. First-strand cDNA synthesis was performed from all RNA using the Mint cDNA synthesis kit, with priming by a TRBC-specific oligonucleotide. Following uracil-DNA glycosylase treatment, a first 18-cycle PCR with universal primers M1SS and BC2_uni_R was performed on all cDNA. The paper's data handling went like this. Normalization of each sample was performed by random selection of 1 million high-quality reads, each carrying a distinct molecular identifier. Instead of being binned into consensus sequences, reads with shared molecular identifiers were discarded. MiTCR, run with a Q25 quality threshold and the strictest error-elimination algorithm, handled CDR3 identification, clonotype clustering and error correction. Lower-bound total TCR beta diversity was estimated with a nonparametric unseen species model using Euler transformation. TCRdb redid the processing of the public reads, applying fastp at Q25 and MiXCR, and retained in-frame beta chains. Entries that share a CDR3 protein sequence are merged under the most common genes and DNA. V and J calls and clone size were set by TCRdb, not the authors. For this sample the table gives 1.5 million or so distinct CDR3 sequences, of which 42% were detected only once. Approximately 7.9% of the sample is in the top ten clones.

This clonotype was observed a few times. What antigen it recognizes has not been identified. No base qualities exist here, and no much larger clone lies one base off it. Inclusive of the bounding cysteine and phenylalanine, the CDR3 is 13 residues long. Of all the DNA, just the CDR3 is kept, 39 bases in frame from base 1. Taken from the germline V gene, the CDR1 and CDR2 loops are SNHLY and FYNNEI. Trimming removed 6 bases from V and 3 bases from J, leaving 12 bases between the germline ends. The receptor comes from a young woman in good health. The sequencing input was blood. The chain is assembled from TRBV2 and TRBJ2-7, with TRBD2 as a weak D call on 6 bases. The DNA sequence is as follows: TGTGCCAGCAGGGGGGGACTCTTCTACGAGCAGTACTTC. Translated, this gives CASRGGLFYEQYF.